These 28 T cell receptor beta chains were all obtained from the same sample, sequenced in a study of naive and memory T cell subsets. Two oligonucleotides, mixed equimolar, formed the beta constant-region primer covering TRBC1 and TRBC2. TCRdb re-called the UMI-ligation and nested PCR reads with MiXCR, one entry per CDR3 protein. The repertoire consists of approximately 85,000 distinct CDR3 sequences, with around 7% occurring once and the leading ten covering around 1.5%. The specimen sequenced was central memory CD4+ T cells from blood. Receptors originate from a human donor in good health.

This clonotype was observed a handful of times. The rearrangement joins TRBV27 to TRBJ2-5; 9 positions agree with TRBD1. This CDR3 is 16 amino acids long. V lost 4 bases and J lost 3; bases outside the gene matches: 9. Per the germline V gene, CDR1 is MNHEY and CDR2 is SMNVEV (reference sequence). The CDR3 DNA reads TGTGCCAGCAGTTCGGGGACAGGGTGGGTGGAAGAGACCCAGTACTTC. This codes for CASSSGTGWVEETQYF.

Here the CDR3 DNA reads TGCAGTGCTAGAGTCTTTTCGGCAGGGAGTACTGAAGCTTTCTTT. Protein product: CSARVFSAGSTEAFF. J is TRBJ1-1 and V is TRBV20-1, with D perhaps matching TRBD1 (5 bases). V shed 1 base and J shed 5 bases, with 17 bases lying between them. Germline loops: CDR1 DFQATT, CDR2 SNEGSKA (reference sequence). The CDR3 consists of 15 residues.

The chain has TRBV5-1 and TRBJ2-7, with 7 bases lining up with TRBD2. After removal of 4 bases from V and 3 bases from J, the junction contained 7 bases not matched to a gene. CDR1 SGHRS and CDR2 YFSETQ come from the germline V gene. The length of the CDR3 is 14 residues. CDR3 nucleotides: TGCGCCAGCAGCATGACCGGGACTAACTACGAGCAGTACTTC. This encodes CASSMTGTNYEQYF.

This clonotype has ten or more counts. The chain carries TRBV30 and TRBJ2-7; D call uncertain. Germline CDR1 and CDR2: GTSNPN and SVGIG (reference sequence). This CDR3 region has 13 residues. V lost 0 bases and J 3 bases, leaving 9 bases between the germline ends. CDR3 in amino acids: CAWSVRRIYEQYF. In DNA form, the CDR3 reads TGTGCCTGGAGTGTACGAAGGATCTACGAGCAGTACTTC.

This chain links TRBV20-1 with TRBJ2-5; 7 bases match TRBD1. The CDR3 consists of 14 residues. Germline CDR1 and CDR2: DFQATT and SNEGSKA (reference sequence). V was clipped by 4 bases and J by 5 bases; unmatched bases: 10. The CDR3 loop is CSATKGAVGETQYF. CDR3 sequence (DNA): TGCAGTGCTACAAAGGGGGCTGTAGGGGAGACCCAGTACTTC.

In this sample, this clonotype turned up a few times. The chain combines TRBV6-5 with TRBJ2-3; D not certain. CDR3 size: 13 residues. CDR1 MNHEY and CDR2 SVGAGI come from the germline V gene. The V and J ends lost 0 bases and 4 bases respectively, with 5 bases between them. The CDR3: CASSYSGADTQYF. CDR3 nucleotides: TGTGCCAGCAGTTACTCGGGCGCAGATACGCAGTATTTT.

The table lists this clonotype with many counts. The CDR3 nucleotides are TGTGCCAGCAGTTTGTGGGCGGGAGTAAGATCCTACGAGCAGTACTTC. It is translated as CASSLWAGVRSYEQYF. This chain connects TRBV27 to TRBJ2-7; 7 bases line up with TRBD2. The V segment lost 3 bases and the J segment 1 base; nucleotides outside the gene matches: 9. Germline CDR1 MNHEY, CDR2 SMNVEV (reference sequence). The CDR3 length is 16 residues.

This clonotype has only a few counts. This chain joins TRBV20-1 and TRBJ1-4, with 7 bases matching TRBD1. The J segment lost 7 bases and the V segment lost 3 bases, leaving 17 bases of the junction unmatched. The CDR3 sequence is 17 residues long. CDR1 is DFQATT and CDR2 is SNEGSKA in the germline V gene (reference sequence). CDR3 residues: CSARSGGQPLVSEKLFF. The CDR3 DNA is TGCAGTGCTAGGTCAGGGGGACAGCCCCTGGTTAGTGAAAAACTGTTTTTT.

This clonotype was found many times. The gene calls are TRBV4-2 and TRBJ1-3, with D perhaps matching TRBD1 (6 bases). Germline V gene sequence: CDR1 LGHNA, CDR2 YNFKEQ. This CDR3 is 14 amino acids long. Trimming took off 2 bases at V and 4 bases at J, with 9 bases between the two ends. CDR3 protein: CASSQPGAGNTIYF. Here the CDR3 DNA reads TGTGCCAGCAGCCAACCGGGGGCCGGAAACACCATATATTTT.

This clonotype appeared many times. The rearrangement uses TRBV7-2 and TRBJ1-6, with 8 bases that match TRBD1. V lost 4 bases and J lost 3; bases outside the gene matches: 8. Germline loops: CDR1 SGHTA, CDR2 FQGNSA. CDR3 length: 17 amino acids. In DNA form, the CDR3 reads TGTGCCAGCAGCTCGGCGGTCGGGACAGGCTATAATTCACCCCTCCACTTT. It is translated as CASSSAVGTGYNSPLHF. Combining the CDR3 with reference TRBV7-2 and TRBJ1-6 gives the whole variable domain GAGVSQSPSNKVTEKGKDVELRCDPISGHTALYWYRQSLGQGLEFLIYFQGNSAPDKSGLPSDRFSAERTGGSVSTLTIQRTQQEDSAVYLCASSSAVGTGYNSPLHFGNGTRLTVT.

There are a few counts of this clonotype. The chain employs TRBV4-3 and TRBJ2-7; D remains ambiguous. The V and J ends lost 0 bases and 7 bases respectively, with 16 bases between them. CDR1 and CDR2 from the germline V gene are LGHNA and YSLEER. This CDR3 region has 15 residues. CDR3 sequence: CASSQERNLQREQYF. DNA of the CDR3: TGCGCCAGCAGCCAAGAGAGGAATCTTCAGAGAGAGCAGTACTTC.

This clonotype was counted many times. This chain uses TRBV7-7 with TRBJ2-5; D may be TRBD1 (6 bases). V was shortened by 0 bases and J by 1 base, with 9 bases between the two germline ends. The CDR3 has 15 amino acids. Germline CDR1 reads SSHAT; CDR2 reads FNYEAQ (reference sequence). In DNA, the CDR3 is TGTGCCAGCAGCTTAGCGGGCAGGGGCCAAGAGACCCAGTACTTC. It translates to CASSLAGRGQETQYF.

The chain uses TRBV27 and TRBJ1-6, with D tentatively TRBD1 (5 bases). The germline V gene has CDR1 MNHEY and CDR2 SMNVEV (reference sequence). V gave up 3 bases and J gave up 7 bases, with 16 bases separating them. This CDR3 has 16 residues. The CDR3 spells CASSLGRARKNSPLHF. DNA for the CDR3: TGTGCCAGCAGTTTGGGCAGGGCCAGAAAAAATTCACCCCTCCACTTT.

This clonotype was recorded many times. V usage is TRBV9 and J usage is TRBJ1-6, with D possibly TRBD1 on 6 matching bases. In germline, CDR1 is SGDLS, CDR2 YYNGEE. V was shortened by 1 base and J by 5 bases, with 7 bases between the two germline ends. The CDR3 is made up of 14 amino acids. The CDR3 DNA reads TGTGCCAGCAGCGTAAGGACAGATAATTCACCCCTCCACTTT. Translated, it gives CASSVRTDNSPLHF.

In its sample, this clonotype was seen many times. The V and J genes are TRBV18 and TRBJ2-7, with unresolved D. CDR1 is KGHSH and CDR2 is LQKENI in the germline V gene. V dropped 5 bases and J dropped 0 bases, with 5 bases sitting between them. The CDR3 spans 12 residues. CDR3 in DNA: TGTGCCAGCTCAGCCCACTCCTACGAGCAGTACTTC. Amino acid sequence: CASSAHSYEQYF.

This clonotype was counted many times. The chain links TRBV3-1 to TRBJ1-1; a possible D gene is TRBD1 (6 bases). Between the trimmed V and J ends, which lost 3 bases and 7 bases, there was a span of 15 bases. Germline CDR1 reads LGHDT; CDR2 reads YNNKEL (reference sequence). This CDR3 is built from 14 residues. CDR3 loop: CASSHAPQGGEAFF. CDR3 nucleotides: TGTGCCAGCAGCCACGCCCCACAGGGTGGTGAAGCTTTCTTT.

This clonotype was counted at least ten times. The chain employs TRBV20-1 and TRBJ2-7, with 7 bases matching TRBD2. CDR3 length: 16 residues. Germline assignment: CDR1 DFQATT and CDR2 SNEGSKA (reference sequence). The junction had 14 bases not matched to a gene; V was cut back by 2 bases and J by 4 bases. This chain's CDR3 is CSARPKGRDFPYEQYF. DNA for the CDR3: TGCAGTGCTAGACCCAAGGGGAGGGACTTCCCGTACGAGCAGTACTTC.

V gene TRBV7-9 combines with J gene TRBJ1-6; D is undetermined. In germline, CDR1 is SEHNR, CDR2 FQNEAQ (reference sequence). This CDR3 comprises 14 residues. The V gene lost 3 bases and the J gene lost 7 bases, with 10 bases spanning the gap. Here the CDR3 DNA reads TGTGCCAGCAGCTTTGAATTCGTAAATTCACCCCTCCACTTT. Protein product: CASSFEFVNSPLHF.

This clonotype occurred many times. V is TRBV5-1 and J is TRBJ2-3, with D uncertain. Germline CDR1 reads SGHRS; CDR2 reads YFSETQ. This CDR3 contains 14 residues. Trimming shortened V by 5 bases and J by 0 bases, and 10 bases separated the two germline ends. The CDR3 nucleotides are TGCGCCAGCAGTCGTGAGCCCAGCACAGATACGCAGTATTTT. Protein sequence: CASSREPSTDTQYF.

This clonotype appeared a few times. J is TRBJ2-7 and V is TRBV29-1; TRBD1 might be the D (5 bases). CDR1 and CDR2 (germline): SQVTM, ANQGSEA. The CDR3 covers 12 residues. V was shortened by 6 bases and J by 4 bases, with 13 bases between the two germline ends. CDR3 DNA: TGCAGCGTCACACCCACAGGTTACGAGCAGTACTTC. Its protein is CSVTPTGYEQYF.

V is TRBV7-2 and J is TRBJ2-1; 9 nucleotides line up with TRBD2. This CDR3 region has 14 residues. Germline V CDR1 and CDR2: SGHTA, FQGNSA. J was trimmed by 4 bases and V by 5 bases; bases with no gene match: 3. CDR3 coding DNA: TGTGCCAGCAGCCCTAGCGGGGATTACAATGAGCAGTTCTTC. Its protein product is CASSPSGDYNEQFF.

In its sample, this clonotype was seen a few times. This rearrangement joins TRBV20-1 to TRBJ2-1, with 7 bases fitting TRBD2. This CDR3 spans 15 amino acids. V shed 3 bases, J shed 9 bases, and the junction held 14 bases outside the gene matches. Germline V gives CDR1 DFQATT, CDR2 SNEGSKA (reference sequence). The CDR3 DNA reads TGCAGTGCTAGTCGGGCTAGCGGAGGAGTAAGTGAGCAGTTCTTC. This sequence encodes CSASRASGGVSEQFF.

This clonotype was recorded many times. The chain combines TRBV14 with TRBJ1-4, with 8 positions matching TRBD1. This CDR3 is built from 15 residues. Germline CDR1 and CDR2: SGHDN and FVKESK. Trimming took 4 bases from V and 7 from J; bases not matched to a gene: 8. The DNA for the CDR3 is TGTGCCAGCAGCCTACGGACAGGGTTTGGTGAAAAACTGTTTTTT. Encoded protein: CASSLRTGFGEKLFF.

This clonotype was picked up many times. V usage is TRBV4-3 and J usage is TRBJ1-4; no firm D call. V was cut by 6 bases and J by 4 bases, with 12 bases left in between. Germline V gene data show CDR1 as LGHNA and CDR2 as YSLEER. This CDR3 contains 14 residues. The CDR3 is CASSLVLSNEKLFF. DNA of the CDR3: TGCGCCAGCAGTTTAGTACTAAGTAATGAAAAACTGTTTTTT.

This clonotype was found many times. This chain connects TRBV7-2 to TRBJ1-4, with a tentative D call TRBD1 (5 bases). Germline V gene sequence: CDR1 SGHTA, CDR2 FQGNSA. V lost 5 bases and J lost 8, with 15 bases in between. The CDR3 has 14 residues. The DNA for the CDR3 is TGTGCCAGCAGCGGAACAGGTTCTTTGGAAAAACTGTTTTTT. Protein sequence: CASSGTGSLEKLFF.

This clonotype came up a few times. CDR3 protein: CASNLATSNTEAFF. In DNA, the CDR3 is TGTGCCAGCAACCTCGCAACCTCGAACACTGAAGCTTTCTTT. The chain has TRBV7-9 and TRBJ1-1, with no clear D. Trimming removed 7 bases at V and 1 base at J, with 13 bases between. The V gene's germline CDR1 is SEHNR and CDR2 FQNEAQ (reference sequence). This CDR3 is built from 14 residues.

This clonotype was detected ten times or more. The chain has TRBV4-3 and TRBJ1-1; no clear D gene. The V gene lost 6 bases and the J gene lost 0 bases, with 8 bases spanning the gap. The CDR3 has 13 amino acids. Germline V gene lookup returns CDR1 LGHNA and CDR2 YSLEER. The CDR3 DNA reads TGCGCCAGCAGGTACACAGTGAACACTGAAGCTTTCTTT. The encoded protein is CASRYTVNTEAFF.

This clonotype was counted many times. V gene TRBV29-1 combines with J gene TRBJ1-2; TRBD1 aligns across 9 bases. This CDR3 spans 12 amino acids. Per germline, CDR1 SQVTM and CDR2 ANQGSEA. The V gene end was trimmed by 7 bases and the J gene end by 5 bases; junction bases not matched to a gene: 5. CDR3 loop: CSAGQGIYGYTF. As DNA, the CDR3 is TGCAGCGCCGGACAGGGGATTTATGGCTACACCTTC. The full variable domain, completed using reference TRBV29-1 and TRBJ1-2, is SAVISQKPSRDICQRGTSLTIQCQVDSQVTMMFWYRQQPGQSLTLIATANQGSEATYESGFVIDKFPISRPNLTFSTLTVSNMSPEDSSIYLCSAGQGIYGYTFGSGTRLTVV.